This T cell receptor beta chain was recovered during a study of cytomegalovirus exposure and HLA in healthy donors (dated by TCRdb to the late 2010s). In terms of the full investigation: According to a later analysis, the 120 or so validation repertoires were produced on the same platform as the roughly 600 repertoires of the first cohort. The study aimed to test whether cataloging public T cell receptors could reveal signatures of past pathogen exposure. Besides the first cohort of more than 650 subjects, a separate validation cohort made up of roughly 120 different subjects was used. High-throughput TCR immunosequencing, statistical association of individual TCRs with disease status, and machine learning were combined to predict cytomegalovirus infection status. General study outcomes and caveats: A total of roughly 160 TCR beta chains were listed by the study as associated with cytomegalovirus. The classifier was reported to diagnose cytomegalovirus status with high specificity and sensitivity in both the original and validation cohorts. Across donors, most TCR sequences were observed very rarely, whereas some public TCRs were present in many individuals. The authors suggested that the approach could potentially be generalized to other disease states and immunological phenotypes. Subsequent analysis determined that TCRs grouped into clusters in the first cohort also showed a tendency toward co-occurrence across the roughly 130 validation repertoires, and 85% to 95% of cluster scores exceeded 0. In vitro tests confirmed that a few of the cytomegalovirus-associated TCR beta chains recognize cytomegalovirus antigens. A later analysis had no HLA typing for the validation cohort, so co-occurrence there was scored across all 130 or so repertoires.

Library preparation employed the immunoSEQ multiplex PCR assay. As for the original processing: A statistical classification framework was developed to diagnose cytomegalovirus status using the catalog of TCR beta chain sequences. As stored in TCRdb, this immuneACCESS dataset retains in-frame rearrangements with V and J assigned. A fraction of the clones does not appear; measured against another copy, unresolved V genes explain less than half of the discrepancy, and the remainder lacks a known reason. The DNA gave D and trimming, while V, J and clone size come from that table. Here the sample has about 180,000 clones; 86% occur a single time. 2% to 3% of the sample belongs to the ten largest clones. CDR3 length: 13 amino acids, cysteine to phenylalanine. Just the 39-base CDR3 DNA is kept, in frame starting at base 1. Relative to germline, V is 2 bases shorter and J is 0 bases shorter, with 4 bases between their ends. From the germline V gene, CDR1 is SGHDN and CDR2 is FVKESK.

The table lists this clone with a count of one. Its antigen remains unidentified. No base qualities exist here, and no much larger clone lies one base off it. The donors were included in the validation cohort of 90 to 150 subjects, a group kept apart from the roughly 700-subject first cohort. Sequencing was carried out using PBMCs. The sequence came from a man between 18 and 29 years old in good health and CMV-seropositive. The sequence joins TRBV14 to TRBJ1-1; too little of a D gene remains to name it. The CDR3: CASSQTVNTEAFF. DNA sequence: TGTGCCAGCAGCCAAACGGTGAACACTGAAGCTTTCTTT. The variable domain in full, with residues beyond the CDR3 obtained from the reference TRBV14 and TRBJ1-1 genes, is EAGVTQFPSHSVIEKGQTVTLRCDPISGHDNLYWYRRVMGKEIKFLLHFVKESKQDESGMPNNRFLAERTGGTYSTLKVQPAELEDSGVYFCASSQTVNTEAFFGQGTRLTVV.